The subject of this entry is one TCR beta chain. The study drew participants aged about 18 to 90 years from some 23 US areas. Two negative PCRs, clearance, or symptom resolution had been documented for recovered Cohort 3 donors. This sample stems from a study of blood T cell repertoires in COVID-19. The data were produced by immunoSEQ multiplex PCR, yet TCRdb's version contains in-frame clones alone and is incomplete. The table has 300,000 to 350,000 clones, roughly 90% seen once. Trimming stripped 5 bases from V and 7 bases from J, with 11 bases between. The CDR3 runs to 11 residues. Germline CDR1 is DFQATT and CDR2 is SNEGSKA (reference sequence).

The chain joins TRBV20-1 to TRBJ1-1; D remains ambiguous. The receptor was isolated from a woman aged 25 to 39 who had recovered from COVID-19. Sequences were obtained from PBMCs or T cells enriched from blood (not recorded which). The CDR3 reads CSALLSLEAFF. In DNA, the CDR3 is TGCAGTGCTTTACTTTCGCTTGAAGCTTTCTTT.